The next 13 T cell receptor beta chains were all read from a single sample in a study of blood T cell repertoires in COVID-19. The table came from immunoSEQ multiplex PCR; TCRdb's copy has only in-frame clones and leaves some out. The table has some 220,000 clones, approximately 85% seen once. Material for sequencing was peripheral blood. Receptor source: a man aged 50 or older who had recovered from COVID-19.

The chain has TRBV19 and TRBJ2-3, with 7 bases aligning to TRBD1. The CDR3 contains 15 residues. The trim removed 3 bases at V and 4 bases at J, leaving 7 bases unmatched. CDR1 LNHDA and CDR2 SQIVND come from the germline V gene (reference sequence). CDR3 protein: CASSMRQGISDTQYF. The CDR3, as DNA: TGTGCCAGTAGTATGAGACAGGGTATTTCAGATACGCAGTATTTT.

The chain uses TRBV4-1 and TRBJ2-1; 10 bases agree with TRBD2. Germline values: CDR1 MGHRA, CDR2 YSYEKL. V lost 2 bases, J lost 2 bases, and 3 bases stayed unmatched. The CDR3 is made up of 16 amino acids. CDR3 coding DNA: TGCGCCAGCAGCCAACTAGCGGGAGTCGCCTACAATGAGCAGTTCTTC. Protein: CASSQLAGVAYNEQFF.

The chain carries TRBV3-1 (or the pseudogene TRBV3-2) and TRBJ2-1; 10 bases are shared with TRBD1. Germline CDR1 is LGHDT and CDR2 is YNNKEL (reference sequence). The V segment lost 5 bases and the J segment 7 bases; nucleotides outside the gene matches: 5. The CDR3 spans 14 residues. CDR3 amino acids: CASSGWTGGNEQFF. In nucleotides, the CDR3 is TGTGCCAGCAGCGGCTGGACAGGGGGTAATGAGCAGTTCTTC.

The gene calls are TRBV7-2 and TRBJ2-7; TRBD2 is a possible D gene (6 bases). V was cut by 7 bases and J by 7 bases, with 14 bases left in between. CDR1 is SGHTA, CDR2 FQGNSA, per germline. The CDR3 length is 12 residues. CDR3 DNA: TGTGCCAGCAAAACGGGGGTTGGGGAGCAGTACTTC. Its protein product is CASKTGVGEQYF. The entire variable domain, with the rest obtained from reference TRBV7-2 and TRBJ2-7, is as follows: GAGVSQSPSNKVTEKGKDVELRCDPISGHTALYWYRQSLGQGLEFLIYFQGNSAPDKSGLPSDRFSAERTGGSVSTLTIQRTQQEDSAVYLCASKTGVGEQYFGPGTRLTVT.

The chain combines TRBV7-9 with TRBJ1-5; D ambiguous. Trimming removed 2 bases from V and 6 bases from J, with 8 bases in between. Germline V lookup: CDR1 SEHNR, CDR2 FQNEAQ (reference sequence). CDR3 length: 13 residues. The chain's CDR3 is CASSLSVLQPQHF. The CDR3 region has the DNA TGTGCCAGCAGCTTATCAGTTCTTCAGCCCCAGCATTTT.

The chain couples TRBV2 to TRBJ2-7, with D possibly being TRBD2 (6 bases). This CDR3 spans 14 amino acids. Germline CDR1 and CDR2: SNHLY and FYNNEI. V gave up 4 bases and J gave up 2 bases, with 12 bases separating them. The CDR3: CASSAPSETYEQYF. CDR3 bases: TGTGCCAGCAGTGCGCCTAGCGAGACCTACGAGCAGTACTTC. Full variable domain (outside the CDR3, taken from reference TRBV2 and TRBJ2-7): EPEVTQTPSHQVTQMGQEVILRCVPISNHLYFYWYRQILGQKVEFLVSFYNNEISEKSEIFDDQFSVERPDGSNFTLKIRSTKLEDSAMYFCASSAPSETYEQYFGPGTRLTVT.

This chain connects TRBV28 to TRBJ1-1; TRBD1 matches 7 bases. After removal of 6 bases from V and 8 bases from J, the junction contained 9 bases not matched to a gene. The CDR3 runs to 13 residues. Germline-derived CDR1 and CDR2 are MDHEN and SYDVKM. CDR3 amino acids: CASRSTGRGEAFF. CDR3 DNA: TGTGCCAGCAGGTCGACAGGGAGAGGAGAAGCTTTCTTT. The full variable domain, with the rest looked up from reference TRBV28 and TRBJ1-1, is DVKVTQSSRYLVKRTGEKVFLECVQDMDHENMFWYRQDPGLGLRLIYFSYDVKMKEKGDIPEGYSVSREKKERFSLILESASTNQTSMYLCASRSTGRGEAFFGQGTRLTVV.

The V and J genes are TRBV18 and TRBJ2-2; 7 nucleotides align to TRBD1. V was pared by 4 bases and J by 7 bases, with 9 bases of the junction left unmatched. CDR1 and CDR2 (germline): KGHSH, LQKENI. CDR3 length: 15 residues. CDR3 in amino acids: CASSLQGPIDGELFF. The DNA for the CDR3 is TGTGCCAGCTCACTACAGGGGCCTATTGACGGGGAGCTGTTTTTT.

The V gene is TRBV25-1, the J gene TRBJ2-4; the D gene is possibly TRBD2 (6 bases). Trimming took 2 bases from V and 0 from J, leaving 14 bases between them. Germline V gene sequence: CDR1 MGHDK, CDR2 SYGVNS. The CDR3 sequence is 17 residues long. The DNA of the CDR3 is TGTGCCAGCAGTGAAAGTGGGGGAGGTAGAGCCAAAAACATTCAGTACTTC. Translation: CASSESGGGRAKNIQYF. Combining the CDR3 with reference TRBV25-1 and TRBJ2-4 gives the whole variable domain EADIYQTPRYLVIGTGKKITLECSQTMGHDKMYWYQQDPGMELHLIHYSYGVNSTEKGDLSSESTVSRIRTEHFPLTLESARPSHTSQYLCASSESGGGRAKNIQYFGAGTRLSVL.

This clone was detected only a few times. J is TRBJ1-2 and V is TRBV19, with 9 bases that match TRBD1. CDR3 length: 14 amino acids. Per the germline V gene, CDR1 is LNHDA and CDR2 is SQIVND (reference sequence). V shed 1 base and J 7 bases; nucleotides not matched to a gene: 4. DNA for the CDR3: TGTGCCAGTAGTATAGGTGGGACAGGGCCTGGCTACACCTTC. Its translation is CASSIGGTGPGYTF.

The gene calls are TRBV28 and TRBJ1-3; D unclear. Germline values: CDR1 MDHEN, CDR2 SYDVKM. V was clipped by 6 bases and J by 0 bases, with 9 bases between them. CDR3 length equals 14 residues. The CDR3 here is CASRRGRSGNTIYF. DNA of the CDR3: TGTGCCAGCAGGCGAGGGCGCTCTGGAAACACCATATATTTT.

The V call is TRBV6-6, the J call TRBJ2-7; 8 bases line up with TRBD1. Germline trimming cut 6 bases from V and 5 bases from J; bases unmatched to any gene: 9. The germline CDR1 and CDR2 sequences are MNHNY and SVGAGI (reference sequence). CDR3 length equals 14 residues. The chain's CDR3 is CASRDGQGTNEQYF. The CDR3 region has the DNA TGTGCCAGCAGGGATGGACAGGGTACCAACGAGCAGTACTTC.

This clone was seen a handful of times. The CDR3 here is CASSLWGSGGEQYF. In nucleotides, the CDR3 is TGTGCCAGCAGCTTATGGGGTAGCGGGGGCGAGCAGTACTTC. The chain employs TRBV7-2 and TRBJ2-7; 9 positions agree with TRBD2. This CDR3 has 14 amino acids. CDR1 SGHTA and CDR2 FQGNSA come from the germline V gene. With V trimmed by 2 bases and J by 6 bases, 5 bases remained unmatched.